This T cell receptor beta chain came from a study of blood T cell repertoires in COVID-19 (dated by TCRdb to about 2020). Some background on the complete study: Collaborator samples came from the United States, Italy and Spain and covered acute and convalescent phases of COVID-19. The prospective study material was composed of cDNA or gDNA derived from T cells, B-cell-depleted T cells, or PBMCs. Deeply sampled blood TCRbeta repertoires from subjects exposed to, actively infected with, or recovered from COVID-19 were included in the dataset. The repertoires were released in a freely available public database intended as a resource for research on the immune response to SARS-CoV-2. The samples were drawn from the first 160 participants of the ongoing ImmuneRACE study and from 950 to 1,500 subjects provided by 6 global collaborators. Nearly every sample came with metadata listing a de-identified subject ID, COVID-19 status, age in years and sex. Where available, HLA class I and class II types were obtained from metadata supplied by the sample provider rather than from assay-based typing. Points the paper makes about the study in general: The quantity of clinical and demographic metadata differed by source and by participant and was supplied without curation.

Deletion took 7 bases off V and 7 bases off J, with a span of 13 bases between the germline ends. The CDR3 has 12 amino acids, counting the end cysteine and phenylalanine. CDR3 DNA is the only sequence kept; it has 36 bases, read in frame from the first base. The germline V gene (reference sequence) yields LNHDA for CDR1 and SQIVND for CDR2. Collaborating institutions collected whole blood in K2EDTA tubes following their own protocols. For TCRbeta analysis, collaborator samples were shipped as frozen whole blood, as isolated PBMCs, or as DNA extracted from either sample type. With regard to this clone: It lacks a known antigen. Within one base of it there is no much larger clone, and no base qualities were kept.

The immunoSEQ Assay, a bias-controlled multiplex PCR, was used to amplify TCRbeta CDR3 regions from genomic DNA. As for how the authors treated the data: The number of nucleated cells in each sample was estimated by amplification of reference gene primers within the assay. To quantify the absolute abundance of each unique TCRbeta CDR3 rearrangement, sequence reads were collapsed and filtered. For each sample, productive Simpson clonality was calculated as the square root of Simpson's diversity index across productive rearrangements. TCRdb stores this immuneACCESS table with in-frame sequences only. Part of the clones is absent; in the studies checked, under half of the shortfall reflects unresolved V genes, and no reason is known for the rest. That table is the source of V, J and clone size, and D and trimming were worked out from the DNA. Across this sample there are 60,000 or so clones, with about 91% seen only once. Roughly an eighth of the sample lies in the top ten.

Recombination connected TRBV19 to TRBJ1-1; the D gene assignment is ambiguous. This TCR derives from a woman aged 55-75 years with active COVID-19. The sample taken for sequencing was peripheral blood. The CDR3 has the sequence CASTPTGIEAFF. The nucleotide sequence is given as TGTGCCAGTACCCCAACCGGGATTGAAGCTTTCTTT. Here the CDR3 is joined to the reference TRBV19 and TRBJ1-1 genes, and the full variable domain is: DGGITQSPKYLFRKEGQNVTLSCEQNLNHDAMYWYRQDPGQGLRLIYYSQIVNDFQKGDIAEGYSVSREKKESFPLTVTSAQKNPTAFYLCASTPTGIEAFFGQGTRLTVV.